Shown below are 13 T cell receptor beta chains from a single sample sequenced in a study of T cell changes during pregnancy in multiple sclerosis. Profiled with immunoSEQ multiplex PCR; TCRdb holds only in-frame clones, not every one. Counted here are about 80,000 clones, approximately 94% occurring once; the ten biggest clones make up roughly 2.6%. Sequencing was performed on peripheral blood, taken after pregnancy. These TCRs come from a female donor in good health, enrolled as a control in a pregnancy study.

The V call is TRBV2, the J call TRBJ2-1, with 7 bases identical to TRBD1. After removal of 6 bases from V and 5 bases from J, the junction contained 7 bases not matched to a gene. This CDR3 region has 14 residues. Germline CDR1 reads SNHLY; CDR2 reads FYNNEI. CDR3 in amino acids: CASRTQGWNNEQFF. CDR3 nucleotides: TGTGCCAGCAGGACACAGGGGTGGAACAATGAGCAGTTCTTC.

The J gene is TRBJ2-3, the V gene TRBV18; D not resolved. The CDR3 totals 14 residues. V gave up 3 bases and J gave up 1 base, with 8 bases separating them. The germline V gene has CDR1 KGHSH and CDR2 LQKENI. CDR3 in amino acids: CASSPFAGTDTQYF. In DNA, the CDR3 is TGTGCCAGCTCACCTTTCGCGGGCACAGATACGCAGTATTTT.

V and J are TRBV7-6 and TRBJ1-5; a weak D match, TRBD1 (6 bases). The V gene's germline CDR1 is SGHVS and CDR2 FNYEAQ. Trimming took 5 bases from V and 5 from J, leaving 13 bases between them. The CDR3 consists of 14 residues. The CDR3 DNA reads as TGTGCCAGCAGCGCCGGGACAAACTATCAGCCCCAGCATTTT. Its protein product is CASSAGTNYQPQHF.

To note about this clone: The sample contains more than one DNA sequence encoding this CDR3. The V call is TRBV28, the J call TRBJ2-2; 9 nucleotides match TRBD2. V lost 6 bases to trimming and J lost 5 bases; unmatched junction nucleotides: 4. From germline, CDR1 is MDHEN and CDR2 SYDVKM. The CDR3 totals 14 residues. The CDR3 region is CASRPGLATGELFF. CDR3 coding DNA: TGTGCCAGCAGACCGGGACTAGCTACCGGGGAGCTGTTTTTT.

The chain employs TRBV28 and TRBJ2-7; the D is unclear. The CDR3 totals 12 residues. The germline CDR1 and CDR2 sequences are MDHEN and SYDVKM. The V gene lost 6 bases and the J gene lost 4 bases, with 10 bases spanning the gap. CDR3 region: CASSSVVYEQYF. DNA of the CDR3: TGTGCCAGCAGCTCCGTAGTTTACGAGCAGTACTTC. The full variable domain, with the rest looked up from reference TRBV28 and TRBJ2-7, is DVKVTQSSRYLVKRTGEKVFLECVQDMDHENMFWYRQDPGLGLRLIYFSYDVKMKEKGDIPEGYSVSREKKERFSLILESASTNQTSMYLCASSSVVYEQYFGPGTRLTVT.

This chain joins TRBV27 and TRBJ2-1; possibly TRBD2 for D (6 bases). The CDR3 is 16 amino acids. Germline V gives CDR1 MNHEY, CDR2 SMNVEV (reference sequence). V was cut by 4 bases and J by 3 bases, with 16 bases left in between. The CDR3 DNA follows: TGTGCCAGCAGTTCGCCGACTAGATCCCGCTACAATGAGCAGTTCTTC. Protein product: CASSSPTRSRYNEQFF.

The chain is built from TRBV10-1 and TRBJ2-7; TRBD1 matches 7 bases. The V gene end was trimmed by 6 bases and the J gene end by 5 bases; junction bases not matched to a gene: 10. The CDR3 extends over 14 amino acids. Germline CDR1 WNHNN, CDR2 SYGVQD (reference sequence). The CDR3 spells CASSSGTANHEQYF. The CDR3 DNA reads TGCGCCAGCAGCTCCGGGACAGCCAATCACGAGCAGTACTTC.

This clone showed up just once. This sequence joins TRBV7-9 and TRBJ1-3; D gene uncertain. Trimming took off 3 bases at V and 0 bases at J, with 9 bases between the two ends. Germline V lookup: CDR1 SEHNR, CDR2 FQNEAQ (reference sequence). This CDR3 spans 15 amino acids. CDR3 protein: CASSFLQNSGNTIYF. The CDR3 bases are TGTGCCAGCAGCTTCTTACAGAACTCTGGAAACACCATATATTTT.

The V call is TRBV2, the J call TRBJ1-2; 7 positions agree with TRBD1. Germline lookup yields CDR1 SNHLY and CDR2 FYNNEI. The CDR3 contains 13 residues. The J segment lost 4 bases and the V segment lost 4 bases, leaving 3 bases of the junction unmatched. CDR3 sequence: CASSVTGFYGYTF. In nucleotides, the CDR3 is TGTGCCAGCAGTGTGACAGGGTTCTATGGCTACACCTTC.

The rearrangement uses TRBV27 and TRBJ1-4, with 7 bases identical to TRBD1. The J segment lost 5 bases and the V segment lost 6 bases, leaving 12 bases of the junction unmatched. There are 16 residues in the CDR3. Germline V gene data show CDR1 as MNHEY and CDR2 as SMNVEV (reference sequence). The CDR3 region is CASSRQGRPVNEKLFF. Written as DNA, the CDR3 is TGTGCCAGCAGCAGACAGGGAAGGCCCGTAAATGAAAAACTGTTTTTT.

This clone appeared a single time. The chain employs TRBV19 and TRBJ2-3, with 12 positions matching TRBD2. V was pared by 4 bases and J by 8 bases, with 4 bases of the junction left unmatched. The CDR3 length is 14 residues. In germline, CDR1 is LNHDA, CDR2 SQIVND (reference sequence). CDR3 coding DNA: TGTGCCAGTAGTAATCTAGCGGGGGGGAGTACGCAGTATTTT. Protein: CASSNLAGGSTQYF. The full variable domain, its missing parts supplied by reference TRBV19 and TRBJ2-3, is DGGITQSPKYLFRKEGQNVTLSCEQNLNHDAMYWYRQDPGQGLRLIYYSQIVNDFQKGDIAEGYSVSREKKESFPLTVTSAQKNPTAFYLCASSNLAGGSTQYFGPGTRLTVL.

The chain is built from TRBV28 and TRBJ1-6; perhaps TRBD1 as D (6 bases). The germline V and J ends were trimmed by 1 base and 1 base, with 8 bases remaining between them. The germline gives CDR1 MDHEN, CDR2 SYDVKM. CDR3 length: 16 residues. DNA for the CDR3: TGTGCCAGCAGTTTATATAGGGGGTCCTATAATTCACCCCTCCACTTT. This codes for CASSLYRGSYNSPLHF.

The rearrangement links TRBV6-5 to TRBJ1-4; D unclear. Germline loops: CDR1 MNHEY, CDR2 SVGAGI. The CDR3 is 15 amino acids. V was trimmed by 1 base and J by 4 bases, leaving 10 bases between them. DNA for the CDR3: TGTGCCAGCAGTTACTTGGCAGGAAGTAATGAAAAACTGTTTTTT. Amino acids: CASSYLAGSNEKLFF.